The sequence of this TCR beta chain was determined in a study of T cells after yellow fever vaccination. Background on the study: Libraries from low-cell-number fractions were prepared with the SMART-Seq v4 Ultra Low Input RNA kit.

Template-switching 5'RACE yielded the TCR cDNA; a universal primer site and UMIs were added in the process. From the 5' RACE reads, TCRdb called clonotypes with MiXCR, one entry per CDR3 protein. The sample consists of approximately 300,000 distinct CDR3 sequences, approximately 12% of them appearing once. The table lists this clonotype with a few counts. The antigen is undetermined. Findings and caveats of the study: The study noted that FACS-sorted repertoires could contain abundant clonotypes contaminating from the bulk population. Detected again after the booster were most primary-vaccination clones, at 95% to 98% CD4 and about 89% CD8.

CDR3 length: 17 residues. The germline V and J ends were trimmed by 0 bases and 3 bases, with 17 bases remaining between them. Germline V gene data show CDR1 as MNHEY and CDR2 as SVGAGI. V gene TRBV6-5 combines with J gene TRBJ1-1; no clear D gene. The sequence derives from a man aged 18 to 29 who received the YFV17D yellow fever vaccine. The sequencing here drew on CD4+ T cells sorted from PBMCs, taken 45 days after the yellow fever booster vaccination. The CDR3 sequence is CASSYSYGDMGYTEAFF. The CDR3 nucleotides read TGTGCCAGCAGTTACTCCTATGGGGATATGGGCTACACTGAAGCTTTCTTT.